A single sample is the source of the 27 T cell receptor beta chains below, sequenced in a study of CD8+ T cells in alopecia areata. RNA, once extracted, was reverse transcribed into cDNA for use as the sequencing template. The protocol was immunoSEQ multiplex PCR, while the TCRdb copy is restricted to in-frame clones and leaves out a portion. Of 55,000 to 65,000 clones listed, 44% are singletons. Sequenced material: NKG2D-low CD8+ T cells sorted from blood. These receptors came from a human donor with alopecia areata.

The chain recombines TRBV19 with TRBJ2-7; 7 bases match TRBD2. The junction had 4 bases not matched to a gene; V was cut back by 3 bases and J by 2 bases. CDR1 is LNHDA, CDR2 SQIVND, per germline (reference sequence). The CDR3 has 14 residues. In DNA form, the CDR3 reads TGTGCCAGTAGTATGGGAGGGGCGGCCTACGAGCAGTACTTC. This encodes CASSMGGAAYEQYF.

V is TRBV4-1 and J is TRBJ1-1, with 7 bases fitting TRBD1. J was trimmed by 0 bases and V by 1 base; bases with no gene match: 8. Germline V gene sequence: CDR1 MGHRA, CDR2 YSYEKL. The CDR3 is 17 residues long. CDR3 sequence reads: CASSQAGTAYMNTEAFF. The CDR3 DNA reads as TGCGCCAGCAGCCAAGCTGGGACAGCCTACATGAACACTGAAGCTTTCTTT.

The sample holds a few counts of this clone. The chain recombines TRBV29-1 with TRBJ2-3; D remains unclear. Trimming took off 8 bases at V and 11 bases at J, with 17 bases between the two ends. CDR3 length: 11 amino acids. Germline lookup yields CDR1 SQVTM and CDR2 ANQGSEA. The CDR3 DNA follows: TGCAGCACCCCCGGGCACCTAGGGCAGTATTTT. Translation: CSTPGHLGQYF.

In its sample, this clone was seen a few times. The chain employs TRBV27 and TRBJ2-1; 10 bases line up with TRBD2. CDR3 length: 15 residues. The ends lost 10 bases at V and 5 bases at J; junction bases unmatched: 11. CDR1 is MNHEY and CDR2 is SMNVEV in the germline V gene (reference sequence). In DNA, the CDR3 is TGTGCCACCTCCGCCCTAGCGGGAGTCAACAATGAGCAGTTCTTC. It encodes CATSALAGVNNEQFF.

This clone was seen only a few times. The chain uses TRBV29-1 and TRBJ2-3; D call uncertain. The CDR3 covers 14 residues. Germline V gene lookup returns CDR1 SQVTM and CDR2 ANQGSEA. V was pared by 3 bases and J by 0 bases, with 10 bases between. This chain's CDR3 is CSVDSGTSTDTQYF. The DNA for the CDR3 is TGCAGCGTTGATTCCGGAACTAGCACAGATACGCAGTATTTT.

CDR3 nucleotide sequence: TGCAGCGTTGGGGGCCCGGGAATGTACGAGCAGTACTTC. Its protein product is CSVGGPGMYEQYF. J is TRBJ2-7 and V is TRBV29-1; D possibly uses TRBD1 or TRBD2 (5 bases each). Germline assignment: CDR1 SQVTM and CDR2 ANQGSEA. V shed 4 bases and J shed 4 bases, with 14 bases lying between them. The CDR3 totals 13 residues.

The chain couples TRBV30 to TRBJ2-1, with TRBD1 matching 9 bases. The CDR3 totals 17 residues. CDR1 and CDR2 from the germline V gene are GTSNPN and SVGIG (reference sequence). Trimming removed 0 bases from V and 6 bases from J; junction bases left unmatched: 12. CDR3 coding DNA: TGTGCCTGGAGTGTAACAGGGACAGGGTGGATTTCCAATGAGCAGTTCTTC. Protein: CAWSVTGTGWISNEQFF.

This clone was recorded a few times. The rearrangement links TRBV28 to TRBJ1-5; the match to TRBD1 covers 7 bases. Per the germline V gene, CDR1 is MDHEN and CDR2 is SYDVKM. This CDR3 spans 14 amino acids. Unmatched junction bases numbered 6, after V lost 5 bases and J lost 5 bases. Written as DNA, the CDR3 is TGTGCCAGCAGTGATACCCAGGGGGATCAGCCCCAGCATTTT. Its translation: CASSDTQGDQPQHF.

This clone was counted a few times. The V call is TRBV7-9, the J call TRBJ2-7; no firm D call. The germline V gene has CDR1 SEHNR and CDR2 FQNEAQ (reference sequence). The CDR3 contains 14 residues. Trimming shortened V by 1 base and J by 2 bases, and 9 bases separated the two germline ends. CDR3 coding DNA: TGTGCCAGCAGCTTAGTCGGGTATCCCTACGAGCAGTACTTC. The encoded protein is CASSLVGYPYEQYF.

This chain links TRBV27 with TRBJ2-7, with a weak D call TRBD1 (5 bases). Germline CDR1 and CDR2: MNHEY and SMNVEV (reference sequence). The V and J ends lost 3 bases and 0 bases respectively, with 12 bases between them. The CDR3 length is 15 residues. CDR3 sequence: CASSLGQASSYEQYF. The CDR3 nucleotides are TGTGCCAGCAGTTTGGGGCAGGCTAGCTCCTACGAGCAGTACTTC.

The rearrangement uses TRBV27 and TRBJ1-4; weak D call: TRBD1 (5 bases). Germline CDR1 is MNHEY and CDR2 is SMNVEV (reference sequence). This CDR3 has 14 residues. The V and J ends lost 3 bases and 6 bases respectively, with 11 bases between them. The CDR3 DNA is TGTGCCAGCAGTTTTGGGGGATCGTATGAAAAACTGTTTTTT. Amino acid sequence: CASSFGGSYEKLFF.

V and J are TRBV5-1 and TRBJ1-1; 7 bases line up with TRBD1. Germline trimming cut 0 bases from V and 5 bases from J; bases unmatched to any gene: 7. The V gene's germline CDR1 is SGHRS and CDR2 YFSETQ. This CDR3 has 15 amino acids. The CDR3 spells CASSLEAGGRTEAFF. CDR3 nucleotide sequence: TGCGCCAGCAGCTTGGAGGCAGGGGGGAGGACTGAAGCTTTCTTT.

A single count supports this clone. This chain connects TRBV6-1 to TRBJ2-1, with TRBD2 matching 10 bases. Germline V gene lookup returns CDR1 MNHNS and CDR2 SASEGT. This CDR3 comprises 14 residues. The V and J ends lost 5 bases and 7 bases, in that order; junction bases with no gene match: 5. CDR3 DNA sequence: TGTGCCAGCAGTAGCGGGGGGGCCCGGAATGAGCAGTTCTTC. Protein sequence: CASSSGGARNEQFF.

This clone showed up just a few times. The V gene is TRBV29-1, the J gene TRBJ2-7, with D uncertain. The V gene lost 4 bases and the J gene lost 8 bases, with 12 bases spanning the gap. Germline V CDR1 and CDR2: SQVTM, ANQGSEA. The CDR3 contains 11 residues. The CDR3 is CSVAWDNKQYF. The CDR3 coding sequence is TGCAGCGTTGCATGGGATAATAAGCAGTACTTC.

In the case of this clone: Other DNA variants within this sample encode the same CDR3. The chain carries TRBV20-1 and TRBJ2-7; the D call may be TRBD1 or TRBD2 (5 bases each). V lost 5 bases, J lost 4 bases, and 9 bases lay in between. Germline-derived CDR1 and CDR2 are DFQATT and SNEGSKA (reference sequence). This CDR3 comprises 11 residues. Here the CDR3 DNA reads TGCAGTGCTCGGGACGGTTACGAGCAGTACTTC. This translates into CSARDGYEQYF.

This CDR3 reads CASSDSLKPNEQFF. DNA for the CDR3: TGTGCCAGCAGCGACTCCTTGAAGCCCAATGAGCAGTTCTTC. The chain has TRBV9 and TRBJ2-1, with D hard to call. Germline V gene sequence: CDR1 SGDLS, CDR2 YYNGEE. This CDR3 region has 14 residues. Between the trimmed V and J ends, which lost 3 bases and 6 bases, there was a span of 13 bases.

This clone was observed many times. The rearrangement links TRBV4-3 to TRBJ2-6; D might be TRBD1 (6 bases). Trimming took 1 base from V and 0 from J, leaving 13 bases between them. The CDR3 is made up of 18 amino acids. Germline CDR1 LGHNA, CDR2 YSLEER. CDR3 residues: CASSQASTGSSGANVLTF. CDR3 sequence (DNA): TGCGCCAGCAGCCAAGCTTCGACAGGAAGCTCTGGGGCCAACGTCCTGACTTTC.

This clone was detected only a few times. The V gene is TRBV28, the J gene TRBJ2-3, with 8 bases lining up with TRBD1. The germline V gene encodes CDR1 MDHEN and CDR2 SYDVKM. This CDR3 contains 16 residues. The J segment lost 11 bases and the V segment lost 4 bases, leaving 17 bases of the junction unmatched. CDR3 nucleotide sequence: TGTGCCAGCAGTTCACCACAGGGGGTATACGCTATGAGGCAGTATTTT. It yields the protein CASSSPQGVYAMRQYF.

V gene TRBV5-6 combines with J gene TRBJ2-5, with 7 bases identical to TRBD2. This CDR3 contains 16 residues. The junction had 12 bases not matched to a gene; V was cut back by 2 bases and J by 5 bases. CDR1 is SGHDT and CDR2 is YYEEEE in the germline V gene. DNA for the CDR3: TGTGCCAGCAGCTTATATACGGGGGGTGACATGGAGACCCAGTACTTC. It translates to CASSLYTGGDMETQYF. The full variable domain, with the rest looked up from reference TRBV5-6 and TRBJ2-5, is DAGVTQSPTHLIKTRGQQVTLRCSPKSGHDTVSWYQQALGQGPQFIFQYYEEEERQRGNFPDRFSGHQFPNYSSELNVNALLLGDSALYLCASSLYTGGDMETQYFGPGTRLLVL.

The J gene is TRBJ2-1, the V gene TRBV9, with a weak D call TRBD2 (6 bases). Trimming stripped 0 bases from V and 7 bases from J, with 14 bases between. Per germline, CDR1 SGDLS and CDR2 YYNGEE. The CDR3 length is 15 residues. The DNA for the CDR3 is TGTGCCAGCAGCGTAGATGGAGGGTGGGCAAATGAGCAGTTCTTC. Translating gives CASSVDGGWANEQFF.

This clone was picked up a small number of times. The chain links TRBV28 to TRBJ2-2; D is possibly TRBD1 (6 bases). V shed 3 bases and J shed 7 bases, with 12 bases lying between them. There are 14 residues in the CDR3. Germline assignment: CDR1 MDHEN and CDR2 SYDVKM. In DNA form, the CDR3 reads TGTGCCAGCAGTTTCGGGCAGGGGAACGGGGAGCTGTTTTTT. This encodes CASSFGQGNGELFF.

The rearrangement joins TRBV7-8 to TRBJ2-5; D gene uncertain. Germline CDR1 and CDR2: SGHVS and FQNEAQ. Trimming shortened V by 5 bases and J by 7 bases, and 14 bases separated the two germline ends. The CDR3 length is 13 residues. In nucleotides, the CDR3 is TGTGCCAGCAGCCTACCCCAGGACGGGACCCAGTACTTC. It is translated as CASSLPQDGTQYF.

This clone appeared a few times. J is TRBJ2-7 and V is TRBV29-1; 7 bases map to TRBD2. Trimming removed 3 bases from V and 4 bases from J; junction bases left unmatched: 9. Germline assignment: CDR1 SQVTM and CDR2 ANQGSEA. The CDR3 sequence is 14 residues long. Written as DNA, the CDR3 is TGCAGCGTTGAGGGGGGGGGACTGGAGTACGAGCAGTACTTC. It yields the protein CSVEGGGLEYEQYF.

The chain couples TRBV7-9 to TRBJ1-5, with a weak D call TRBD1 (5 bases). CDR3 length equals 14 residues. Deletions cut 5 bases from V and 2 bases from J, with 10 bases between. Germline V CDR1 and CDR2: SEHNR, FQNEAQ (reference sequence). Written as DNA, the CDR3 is TGTGCCAGCAGCCCTCTCAGGGGCAATCAGCCCCAGCATTTT. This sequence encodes CASSPLRGNQPQHF.

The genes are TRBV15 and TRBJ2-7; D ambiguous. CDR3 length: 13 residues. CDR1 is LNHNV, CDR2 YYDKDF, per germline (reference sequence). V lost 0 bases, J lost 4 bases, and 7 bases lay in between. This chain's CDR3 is CATSRDKGYEQYF. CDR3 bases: TGTGCCACCAGCAGAGATAAGGGTTACGAGCAGTACTTC.

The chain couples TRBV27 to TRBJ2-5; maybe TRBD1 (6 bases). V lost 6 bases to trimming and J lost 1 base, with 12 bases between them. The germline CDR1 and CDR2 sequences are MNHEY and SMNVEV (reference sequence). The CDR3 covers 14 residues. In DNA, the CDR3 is TGTGCCAGCAGCTCGAACAGGGCCCAAGAGACCCAGTACTTC. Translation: CASSSNRAQETQYF.

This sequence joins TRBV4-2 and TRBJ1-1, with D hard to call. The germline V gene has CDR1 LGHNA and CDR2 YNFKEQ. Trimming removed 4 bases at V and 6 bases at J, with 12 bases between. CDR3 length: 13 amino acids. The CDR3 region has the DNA TGTGCCAGCAGCCCGAACGGGAGGGCTGAAGCTTTCTTT. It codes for CASSPNGRAEAFF.